This TCR beta chain was captured by sequencing in a study of blood T cells in healthy people across ages. Study-wide findings and caveats: When one million T cells were used, diversity estimates were thought to be underestimates. In long-lived donors, naive CD4+ cell counts and diversity exceeded those of aged donors.

Of note for this clonotype: As yet, its antigen is unknown.

Per-sample yields of isolated PBMCs were at least 6 million. Primed by a sample-barcoded 5' primer and a J-beta primer mix, a second PCR proceeded for about 7 to 11 cycles. The template-switch adaptor, which had 12 random nucleotides, put a tag on each cDNA molecule. TCRdb independently ran MiXCR on the 5' RACE reads; one entry per CDR3 protein. The data contain 700,000 to 850,000 distinct CDR3 sequences, roughly 53% of them singletons. The CDR3 length is 13 residues. V lost 8 bases to trimming and J lost 7 bases, with 17 bases between them. Per germline, CDR1 SEHNR and CDR2 FQNEAQ (reference sequence).

Sequenced sample: blood. The chain combines TRBV7-9 with TRBJ2-5, with D perhaps assigned TRBD1 or TRBD2 (6 bases each). The clonotype was recovered from a man older than 75 in good health. The CDR3 nucleotides are TGTGCCAGCGCCTCAGAGGGGGGAAGGACCCAGTACTTC. It codes for CASASEGGRTQYF.